This T cell receptor (beta chain) was found in a study of CXCR3-negative and CXCR3-positive naive CD8 T cells. Study results and limitations: TRB CDR3s of CXCR3-positive naive cells were more hydrophobic than those of CXCR3-negative naive cells. Within a donor, both naive subsets shared TRBV-TRBJ usage, unlike memory cells.

This CDR3 is 16 amino acids long. CDR1 and CDR2 from the germline V gene are MGHRA and YSYEKL. The libraries of TRB cDNA were prepared using 5' RACE with UMI labels. Reanalyzing the 5' RACE reads, TCRdb keeps one entry per CDR3 protein, without DNA. The record lists over 150,000 distinct CDR3 sequences, of which the ten most abundant hold 0.45% to 0.55%. A remark on this clonotype: The target antigen is unknown.

The sequence derives from a human donor in good health. Some clones in this sample may be carry-over from other donors' samples. V usage is TRBV4-1 and J usage is TRBJ2-7; the TCRdb call, TRBD1, lacks DNA for checking. Sequenced sample: naive CXCR3+ CD8+ T cells from blood. As to subset: CD45RO-CCR7+CD27+CD95- naive CD8+ T cells expressing CXCR3 (TNR3+). The CDR3 loop is CASSFRSGAGSHEQYF.